This TCR beta chain emerged from a study of blood T cells in healthy people across ages. Findings and limits, study-wide: A conclusive naive versus antigen-experienced comparison was prevented by the unsorted PBMCs.

Looked up from germline, CDR1 is SGHAT and CDR2 is FQNNGV. The V end was cut by 0 bases, the J end by 5 bases, with 16 bases between. The CDR3 has 16 residues. For every donor, a draw yielded roughly 10 milliliters of peripheral blood. For the second PCR, which ran for about 6 to 12 cycles, a sample-barcoded 5' primer and a J-beta primer mix were used. MiXCR was run by TCRdb on the 5' RACE reads, yielding one entry per CDR3 protein. The sample lists about 670,000 distinct CDR3 sequences, over 40% seen once, with approximately 13% in the top ten. As for this clonotype: Antigen specificity is unknown.

This clonotype originated in a woman older than 75 in good health. The rearrangement joins TRBV11-2 to TRBJ2-5, with D perhaps matching TRBD1 (6 bases). The specimen sequenced was blood. The CDR3 loop is CASSLDPGVAWETQYF. The CDR3 nucleotides are TGTGCCAGCAGCTTAGATCCAGGGGTTGCCTGGGAGACCCAGTACTTC.